This passage covers 30 T cell receptor beta chains from one sample sequenced in a study of blood T cells in healthy people across ages. With a J-beta primer mix and a sample-barcoded 5' primer, a second PCR ran roughly 7 to 11 cycles. From the 5' RACE reads, TCRdb called clonotypes with MiXCR, one entry per CDR3 protein. This table has 760,000 or so distinct CDR3 sequences, roughly 25% appearing once. The sample was also reused in another study, on T cells of mothers and their children.

The specimen was blood. These receptors came from a boy between 10 and 17 years old in good health.

This clonotype was found a few times. The chain recombines TRBV9 with TRBJ2-1; no clear D. Trimming removed 4 bases from V and 4 bases from J, with 15 bases in between. There are 15 residues in the CDR3. Germline values: CDR1 SGDLS, CDR2 YYNGEE. CDR3 in amino acids: CASSQMDLEYNEQFF. In DNA form, the CDR3 reads TGTGCCAGCAGCCAGATGGATTTAGAGTACAATGAGCAGTTCTTC.

This clonotype was seen a few times. The chain links TRBV4-2 to TRBJ1-3; no firm D call. V was clipped by 4 bases and J by 0 bases, with 28 bases between them. CDR1 is LGHNA and CDR2 is YNFKEQ in the germline V gene. CDR3 length: 21 residues. CDR3 sequence reads: CASSREAVTAGVTYSGNTIYF. The DNA of the CDR3 is TGTGCCAGCAGCCGAGAAGCTGTTACAGCCGGAGTGACTTACTCTGGAAACACCATATATTTT.

This clonotype has just a few counts. The chain uses TRBV3-1 and TRBJ2-3, with TRBD2 matching 7 bases. Germline CDR1 LGHDT, CDR2 YNNKEL (reference sequence). The CDR3 contains 14 residues. The V segment lost 4 bases and the J segment 5 bases; nucleotides outside the gene matches: 6. In DNA form, the CDR3 reads TGTGCCAGCAGCCCCCAAATAGCGGGAGATACGCAGTATTTT. Translation: CASSPQIAGDTQYF.

The V gene is TRBV6-5, the J gene TRBJ2-5; 8 bases are a match to TRBD1. Germline CDR1 MNHEY, CDR2 SVGAGI. V lost 11 bases and J lost 4; bases outside the gene matches: 12. This CDR3 has 14 residues. The CDR3 region is CAAGKQGAGETQYF. CDR3 bases: TGTGCCGCGGGGAAGCAGGGGGCAGGAGAGACCCAGTACTTC.

The CDR3 DNA sequence: TGCGCCAGCAGCAAAGCGGGGGGGCTTGGAGAGACCCAGTACTTC. It yields the protein CASSKAGGLGETQYF. The gene calls are TRBV5-1 and TRBJ2-5, with 10 nucleotides matching TRBD2. J lost 4 bases, V lost 4 bases, and 7 bases had no gene match. The CDR3 is 15 residues long. Germline V CDR1 and CDR2: SGHRS, YFSETQ.

The rearrangement uses TRBV3-1 and TRBJ2-7; tentative D call: TRBD2 (7 bases). CDR1 and CDR2 from the germline V gene are LGHDT and YNNKEL (reference sequence). The CDR3 covers 17 residues. V lost 0 bases and J lost 0, with 15 bases in between. CDR3 in DNA: TGTGCCAGCAGCCAAGATCTTTCGGGGGGCGTCTCCTACGAGCAGTACTTC. The encoded protein is CASSQDLSGGVSYEQYF.

This clonotype was seen a few times. CDR3 sequence reads: CASSLSQEPYEQYF. In DNA, the CDR3 is TGTGCCAGCAGCCTCTCCCAGGAACCCTACGAGCAGTACTTC. This chain links TRBV11-2 with TRBJ2-1, with no clear D. The last part of the DNA fits TRBJ2-7 better; the J call may be wrong. Germline CDR1 reads SGHAT; CDR2 reads FQNNGV. The CDR3 contains 14 residues.

This clonotype occurred once. The chain is built from TRBV7-8 and TRBJ2-7, with D possibly being TRBD1 (5 bases). The CDR3 extends over 15 amino acids. Looked up from germline, CDR1 is SGHVS and CDR2 is FQNEAQ. Trimming left V 0 bases short and J 2 bases short, with 11 bases between. CDR3 sequence: CASSLATAGAYEQYF. The CDR3 bases are TGTGCCAGCAGCTTAGCGACAGCTGGCGCCTACGAGCAGTACTTC.

This chain uses TRBV7-2 with TRBJ1-1; TRBD1 matches 9 bases. The germline V gene encodes CDR1 SGHTA and CDR2 FQGNSA. The length of the CDR3 is 15 residues. J lost 3 bases, V lost 5 bases, and 7 bases had no gene match. This CDR3 reads CASSRRDREYTEAFF. For the CDR3, the DNA is TGTGCCAGCAGCCGCCGGGACAGGGAGTACACTGAAGCTTTCTTT.

This chain connects TRBV5-1 to TRBJ2-2; unclear D gene. Germline lookup yields CDR1 SGHRS and CDR2 YFSETQ. The CDR3 runs 15 residues. Between the trimmed V and J ends, which lost 1 base and 5 bases, there was a span of 12 bases. DNA for the CDR3: TGCGCCAGCAGCTTGAGACCTACTGGGACCGGGGAGCTGTTTTTT. Protein product: CASSLRPTGTGELFF.

The V and J genes are TRBV7-8 and TRBJ2-7; D is perhaps TRBD2 (5 bases). V gave up 0 bases and J gave up 3 bases, with 9 bases separating them. This CDR3 contains 14 residues. Germline loops: CDR1 SGHVS, CDR2 FQNEAQ. The DNA for the CDR3 is TGTGCCAGCAGCTTAGCGGGAGTCTTCTACGAGCAGTACTTC. Its translation is CASSLAGVFYEQYF.

The V and J genes are TRBV4-1 and TRBJ2-2; D possibly corresponds to TRBD2 (5 bases). Germline-derived CDR1 and CDR2 are MGHRA and YSYEKL. The CDR3 is 15 amino acids. The germline V and J ends were trimmed by 1 base and 13 bases, with 19 bases remaining between them. Written as DNA, the CDR3 is TGCGCCAGCAGCCAAGTAGCGAGACTAAAAGTTGGGCTGTTTTTT. Encoded protein: CASSQVARLKVGLFF.

This sequence joins TRBV29-1 and TRBJ1-1; tentative D call: TRBD1 (5 bases). CDR3 size: 11 residues. Germline CDR1 is SQVTM and CDR2 is ANQGSEA. V was shortened by 6 bases and J by 8 bases, with 13 bases between the two germline ends. The CDR3 reads CSVGYRREAFF. The CDR3, as DNA: TGCAGCGTGGGATACAGGAGAGAAGCTTTCTTT. Together with reference TRBV29-1 and TRBJ1-1, the CDR3 gives the full variable domain: SAVISQKPSRDICQRGTSLTIQCQVDSQVTMMFWYRQQPGQSLTLIATANQGSEATYESGFVIDKFPISRPNLTFSTLTVSNMSPEDSSIYLCSVGYRREAFFGQGTRLTVV.

The chain carries TRBV6-1 and TRBJ2-5; D call uncertain. TRBJ2-1 explains the end of the DNA better; the J call may be wrong. CDR1 MNHNS and CDR2 SASEGT come from the germline V gene. CDR3 length equals 14 residues. The CDR3 DNA sequence: TGTGCCAGCACCCTTACCCACTCGTACAATGAGCAGTTCTTC. Translation gives CASTLTHSYNEQFF.

This clonotype was seen only a few times. V usage is TRBV5-1 and J usage is TRBJ2-2, with D tentatively TRBD2 (6 bases). The germline V and J ends were trimmed by 2 bases and 7 bases, with 15 bases remaining between them. The CDR3 runs 15 residues. Germline values: CDR1 SGHRS, CDR2 YFSETQ. CDR3 in DNA: TGCGCCAGCAGCTTTGCCGGGGGAGTGAACGGGGAGCTGTTTTTT. Translation: CASSFAGGVNGELFF.

V gene TRBV7-2 combines with J gene TRBJ2-5, with D maybe TRBD1 (7 bases). V was clipped by 8 bases and J by 5 bases, with 24 bases between them. CDR3 length: 16 residues. CDR1 and CDR2 (germline): SGHTA, FQGNSA. This chain's CDR3 is CASAQGGTALGETQYF. The DNA for the CDR3 is TGTGCCAGCGCCCAAGGGGGGACAGCGCTCGGGGAGACCCAGTACTTC.

This chain links TRBV28 with TRBJ2-7; a weak D match, TRBD2 (5 bases). Trimming left V 3 bases short and J 0 bases short, with 15 bases between. Germline V gene sequence: CDR1 MDHEN, CDR2 SYDVKM. This CDR3 spans 16 amino acids. CDR3 DNA: TGTGCCAGCAGTTTCCTTCGGACTCTTAACTCCTACGAGCAGTACTTC. It specifies CASSFLRTLNSYEQYF.

Turning to this clonotype: The junction departs from the called germline gene at one end, perhaps through a read error. V gene TRBV11-2 combines with J gene TRBJ2-5; D might be TRBD2 (6 bases). The DNA end lines up better with TRBJ2-1; the J call may be wrong. This CDR3 has 16 residues. Germline V lookup: CDR1 SGHAT, CDR2 FQNNGV. The chain's CDR3 is CASSPILGADYSEQFF. The CDR3 DNA reads TGTGCCAGCAGCCCCATATTAGGGGCGGACTACAGTGAGCAGTTCTTC.

The CDR3 bases are TGTGCCAGCAGCTTAAGGGCAGGGAGTAGCACAGATACGCAGTATTTT. Its translation: CASSLRAGSSTDTQYF. J is TRBJ2-3 and V is TRBV11-1; perhaps D is TRBD1 or TRBD2 (5 bases each). Germline V gives CDR1 SGHAT, CDR2 FQDESV (reference sequence). The CDR3 runs 16 residues. Trimming left V 2 bases short and J 0 bases short, with 12 bases between.

The chain links TRBV7-3 to TRBJ2-2; 9 nucleotides agree with TRBD1. With 5 bases clipped from V and 6 bases from J, the junction kept 7 bases outside the gene matches. CDR3 length: 15 amino acids. Germline V gene data show CDR1 as SGHTA and CDR2 as FQGTGA. CDR3 DNA: TGTGCCAGCAGCCAGGGACAGGGAGATCCCGGGGAGCTGTTTTTT. This translates into CASSQGQGDPGELFF.

This clonotype has a single count. The gene calls are TRBV7-2 and TRBJ2-5; 7 bases match TRBD1. The CDR3 totals 15 residues. Germline trimming cut 1 base from V and 5 bases from J; bases unmatched to any gene: 7. Germline CDR1 reads SGHTA; CDR2 reads FQGNSA. The CDR3 DNA reads as TGTGCCAGCAGCTTAGAACAGGGGTTAATCGAGACCCAGTACTTC. Translation gives CASSLEQGLIETQYF.

There are a few counts of this clonotype. This chain connects TRBV12-3 or TRBV12-4 to TRBJ2-7, with D maybe TRBD2 (6 bases). This CDR3 spans 12 amino acids. Trimming shortened V by 6 bases and J by 3 bases, and 9 bases separated the two germline ends. Here the CDR3 reads CASRLGGYEQYF. The CDR3 coding sequence is TGTGCCAGCAGACTCGGGGGCTACGAGCAGTACTTC.

The sample holds a few counts of this clonotype. The chain couples TRBV20-1 to TRBJ1-2; no clear D. Germline loops: CDR1 DFQATT, CDR2 SNEGSKA (reference sequence). The CDR3 consists of 15 residues. Trimming took 0 bases from V and 2 from J, leaving 13 bases between them. The CDR3 reads CSARDPLPQNYGYTF. CDR3 nucleotides: TGCAGTGCTAGAGATCCACTTCCGCAGAACTATGGCTACACCTTC.

The chain recombines TRBV28 with TRBJ2-5; 9 bases are a match to TRBD2. CDR1 and CDR2 from the germline V gene are MDHEN and SYDVKM. The CDR3 is 12 amino acids. V lost 8 bases to trimming and J lost 11 bases; unmatched junction nucleotides: 9. The chain's CDR3 is CASVAGDGEQYF. CDR3 in DNA: TGTGCCAGCGTAGCGGGAGACGGGGAGCAGTACTTC.

In nucleotides, the CDR3 is TGTGCCAGCAGTTTTGGTATTGAGGGGGGAGTGAGGCTCCAAGAGACCCAGTACTTC. Translated: CASSFGIEGGVRLQETQYF. The chain has TRBV12-3 or TRBV12-4 and TRBJ2-5; either TRBD1 or TRBD2 may fit D (6 bases each). V dropped 3 bases and J dropped 1 base, with 24 bases sitting between them. The CDR3 has 19 amino acids.

This chain uses TRBV4-3 with TRBJ2-7; D uncertain. The length of the CDR3 is 15 residues. Germline lookup yields CDR1 LGHNA and CDR2 YSLEER. V was trimmed by 1 base and J by 4 bases, leaving 14 bases between them. CDR3 in amino acids: CASSQVRIPQYEQYF. CDR3 nucleotides: TGCGCCAGCAGCCAAGTTCGTATACCCCAATACGAGCAGTACTTC.

The chain recombines TRBV7-8 with TRBJ2-3; the match to TRBD2 covers 9 bases. This CDR3 is 17 amino acids long. With 0 bases clipped from V and 1 base from J, the junction kept 5 bases outside the gene matches. CDR1 SGHVS and CDR2 FQNEAQ come from the germline V gene. The CDR3 here is CASSLAGASGGTDTQYF. DNA of the CDR3: TGTGCCAGCAGCTTAGCTGGGGCTAGCGGGGGCACAGATACGCAGTATTTT.

The chain links TRBV3-1 to TRBJ2-5, with D perhaps matching TRBD2 (5 bases). The V gene's germline CDR1 is LGHDT and CDR2 YNNKEL (reference sequence). CDR3 length: 14 residues. Trimming stripped 4 bases from V and 3 bases from J, with 12 bases between. The CDR3 DNA follows: TGTGCCAGCAGCCCTAACAGCGGCAAAGAGACCCAGTACTTC. Protein product: CASSPNSGKETQYF.

This clonotype was detected a few times. The chain recombines TRBV29-1 with TRBJ2-7; D remains ambiguous. This CDR3 contains 13 residues. Germline CDR1 and CDR2: SQVTM and ANQGSEA. Trimming pared 4 bases from V and 0 bases from J, leaving 10 bases between. CDR3 residues: CSVVLESSYEQYF. The CDR3 DNA sequence: TGCAGCGTTGTCCTAGAGTCCTCCTACGAGCAGTACTTC.

The V and J genes are TRBV10-3 and TRBJ2-5; D unresolved. The CDR3 is made up of 15 amino acids. V lost 3 bases and J lost 4, with 15 bases in between. From germline, CDR1 is ENHRY and CDR2 SYGVKD. For the CDR3, the DNA is TGTGCCATCAGTGATATAACCTCCCGGGCAGAGACCCAGTACTTC. Protein product: CAISDITSRAETQYF.